This passage covers 3 T cell receptor beta chains from one sample sequenced in a study of cytomegalovirus exposure and HLA in healthy donors. It was with 60 Vbeta and 13 Jbeta primers that the PCR ran. TCRdb's copy holds only in-frame clones and misses some; the assay was immunoSEQ multiplex PCR. This repertoire comprises around 100,000 clones; its ten largest clones make up 0.59%. Material for sequencing was PBMCs. The receptors were gathered from a man aged 45-65 years in good health and CMV-seronegative.

The gene calls are TRBV6-5 and TRBJ2-5, with D possibly matching TRBD2 (5 bases). With 2 bases removed from V and 5 bases from J, the gap between germline ends came to 9 bases. There are 13 residues in the CDR3. Germline V CDR1 and CDR2: MNHEY, SVGAGI. CDR3 sequence (DNA): TGTGCCAGCAGTTACGTAGCGTGGGAGACCCAGTACTTC. It translates to CASSYVAWETQYF.

The rearrangement links TRBV19 to TRBJ1-1, with D maybe TRBD1 (5 bases). The CDR3 sequence is 11 residues long. The V gene lost 5 bases and the J gene lost 4 bases, with 5 bases spanning the gap. CDR1 is LNHDA, CDR2 SQIVND, per germline (reference sequence). The CDR3 loop is CASSQGTEAFF. CDR3 coding DNA: TGTGCCAGTAGTCAGGGCACTGAAGCTTTCTTT. Looking up the rest from reference TRBV19 and TRBJ1-1 gives the full variable domain: DGGITQSPKYLFRKEGQNVTLSCEQNLNHDAMYWYRQDPGQGLRLIYYSQIVNDFQKGDIAEGYSVSREKKESFPLTVTSAQKNPTAFYLCASSQGTEAFFGQGTRLTVV.

The chain employs TRBV5-1 and TRBJ2-7, with D perhaps matching TRBD1 (6 bases). The CDR3 consists of 15 residues. The germline V gene has CDR1 SGHRS and CDR2 YFSETQ. The V end lost 0 bases, the J end lost 1 base, and 11 bases lay between the germline ends. The CDR3 nucleotides read TGCGCCAGCAGCTTGGGGGGGCAGGGTTCCTACGAGCAGTACTTC. As protein: CASSLGGQGSYEQYF.